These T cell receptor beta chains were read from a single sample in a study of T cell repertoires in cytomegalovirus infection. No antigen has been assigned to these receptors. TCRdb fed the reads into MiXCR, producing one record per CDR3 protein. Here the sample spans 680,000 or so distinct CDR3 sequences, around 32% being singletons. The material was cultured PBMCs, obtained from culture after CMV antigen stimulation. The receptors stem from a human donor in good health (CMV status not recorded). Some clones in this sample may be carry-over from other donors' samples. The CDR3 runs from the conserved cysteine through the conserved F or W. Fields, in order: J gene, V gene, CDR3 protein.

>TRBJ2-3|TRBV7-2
CASSIGTTGGPADTQYF
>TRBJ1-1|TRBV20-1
CSARALDRPSEAFF
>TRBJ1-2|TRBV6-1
CASSDPRYTFTYGYTF
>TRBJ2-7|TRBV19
CASRRDSSLPRYEQYF
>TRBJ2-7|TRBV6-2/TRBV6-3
CASSIPGLAYEQYF
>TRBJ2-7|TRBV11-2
CASSPSWRGPRYF
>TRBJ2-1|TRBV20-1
CSARDGHNEQFF
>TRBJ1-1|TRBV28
CASSLYPGEAFF
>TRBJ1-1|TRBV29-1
CSVEQVNTEAFF
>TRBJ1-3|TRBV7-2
CASSLLLLVSSGNTIYF
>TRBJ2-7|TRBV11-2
CASSGAPNPYEQYF
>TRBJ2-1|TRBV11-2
CASSLDLNNEQFF
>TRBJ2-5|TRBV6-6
CASSQLRREGRETQYF
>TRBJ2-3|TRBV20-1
CSATKPTSGLADTQYF
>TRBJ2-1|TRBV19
CASTLDSYNEQFF
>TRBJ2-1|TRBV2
CASSLARNNEQFF
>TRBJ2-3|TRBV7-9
CASSAGVGRESTDTQYF
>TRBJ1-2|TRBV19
CASRTGTLLLYDGYTF
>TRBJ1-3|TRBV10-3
CAGGGLSGNTIYF
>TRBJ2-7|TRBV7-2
CASSSTRGSSYEQYF
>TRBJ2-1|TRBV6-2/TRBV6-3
CASRGNYYNEQFF
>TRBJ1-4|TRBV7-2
CASSLARLGREKLFF